This passage covers 21 T cell receptor beta chains from one sample sequenced in a study of vaccination and CD4 T cells after COVID-19. Treatment reported: approximately 11-day PBMC culture with coronavirus spike peptide pools or control peptides (ViraFEST assay). Cultured CD4+ T cell DNA was sequenced using the Oncomine TCR Beta short-read assay. TCRdb re-called the PCR reads through MiXCR, storing one row per CDR3 protein. The sample shows around 19,000 distinct CDR3 sequences, around 49% of them seen only once. These receptors have no known antigen. The sequencing sample was made of CD4+ T cells from blood, cultured in vitro. These receptors were taken from a human donor who had recovered from COVID-19.

V and J are TRBV19 and TRBJ2-3; D unclear. Germline V gene lookup returns CDR1 LNHDA and CDR2 SQIVND (reference sequence). CDR3 length: 13 residues. V gave up 5 bases and J gave up 2 bases, with 8 bases separating them. The CDR3 loop reads CASSGWATDTQYF. The CDR3 nucleotides read TGTGCCAGTAGTGGCTGGGCCACAGATACGCAGTATTTT.

J is TRBJ2-5 and V is TRBV2; D uncertain. There are 11 residues in the CDR3. V shed 4 bases and J shed 8 bases, with 8 bases lying between them. CDR1 is SNHLY, CDR2 FYNNEI, per germline. The CDR3 here is CASSAVGTQYF. The CDR3 nucleotides read TGTGCCAGCAGTGCGGTCGGAACCCAGTACTTC.

This clonotype showed up just a few times. The chain uses TRBV7-9 and TRBJ2-7; D possibly uses TRBD1 or TRBD2 (5 bases each). Per germline, CDR1 SEHNR and CDR2 FQNEAQ (reference sequence). This CDR3 contains 12 residues. The germline V and J ends were trimmed by 9 bases and 6 bases, with 15 bases remaining between them. The CDR3 coding sequence is TGTGCCAGTAGGGGAACTAGTGTCGAGCAGTACTTC. Its translation is CASRGTSVEQYF. Full variable domain (outside the CDR3, taken from reference TRBV7-9 and TRBJ2-7): DTGVSQNPRHKITKRGQNVTFRCDPISEHNRLYWYRQTLGQGPEFLTYFQNEAQLEKSRLLSDRFSAERPKGSFSTLEIQRTEQGDSAMYLCASRGTSVEQYFGPGTRLTVT.

J is TRBJ1-2 and V is TRBV7-2, with 8 positions matching TRBD1. The trim removed 3 bases at V and 3 bases at J, leaving 3 bases unmatched. Per the germline V gene, CDR1 is SGHTA and CDR2 is FQGNSA. The CDR3 runs to 14 residues. DNA of the CDR3: TGTGCCAGCAGCTTGGACAGGGTGGACTATGGCTACACCTTC. It codes for CASSLDRVDYGYTF.

The chain is built from TRBV2 and TRBJ1-6; D gene unclear. CDR1 is SNHLY, CDR2 FYNNEI, per germline. Deletions cut 0 bases from V and 1 base from J, with 10 bases between. This CDR3 has 17 amino acids. CDR3 DNA sequence: TGTGCCAGCAGTGAAGCGCGTCCGTTTTCCTATAATTCACCCCTCCACTTT. It encodes CASSEARPFSYNSPLHF.

The chain's CDR3 is CASRAPQGAGEAFF. CDR3 bases: TGTGCCAGCAGAGCTCCCCAGGGGGCAGGGGAAGCTTTCTTT. The V gene is TRBV12-3 or TRBV12-4, the J gene TRBJ1-1, with 8 nucleotides matching TRBD1. V lost 6 bases and J lost 8; bases outside the gene matches: 11. The CDR3 loop spans 14 amino acids.

The chain links TRBV5-1 to TRBJ2-2, with D possibly matching TRBD1 (6 bases). Germline CDR1 and CDR2: SGHRS and YFSETQ. V was pared by 1 base and J by 4 bases, with 11 bases between. The CDR3 is made up of 15 amino acids. In DNA form, the CDR3 reads TGCGCCAGCAGCTTGTACACAGGGCGCACCGGGGAGCTGTTTTTT. It specifies CASSLYTGRTGELFF.

The chain uses TRBV7-3 and TRBJ1-6, with TRBD1 matching 7 bases. The CDR3 runs 13 residues. Germline values: CDR1 SGHTA, CDR2 FQGTGA. After removal of 3 bases from V and 8 bases from J, the junction contained 1 base not matched to a gene. This CDR3 is CASSFTGDSPLHF. CDR3 sequence (DNA): TGTGCCAGCAGCTTTACAGGGGATTCACCCCTCCACTTT.

In its sample, this clonotype was seen a few times. This chain links TRBV27 with TRBJ1-6, with 9 bases lining up with TRBD1. Germline values: CDR1 MNHEY, CDR2 SMNVEV (reference sequence). The CDR3 consists of 17 residues. Trimming took 2 bases from V and 2 from J; bases not matched to a gene: 4. The CDR3 region is CASSLAGTGPYNSPLHF. The DNA for the CDR3 is TGTGCCAGCAGTTTAGCCGGGACAGGGCCCTATAATTCACCCCTCCACTTT.

J is TRBJ1-5 and V is TRBV2; D may be TRBD1 (5 bases). Germline V gene lookup returns CDR1 SNHLY and CDR2 FYNNEI. This CDR3 is 15 amino acids long. V lost 6 bases, J lost 2 bases, and 14 bases lay in between. Here the CDR3 reads CASRGTTSGNQPQHF. CDR3 DNA: TGTGCCAGCAGAGGGACCACCTCTGGCAATCAGCCCCAGCATTTT.

The chain employs TRBV11-3 and TRBJ2-3, with TRBD1 matching 12 bases. The CDR3 sequence is 14 residues long. The junction had 4 bases not matched to a gene; V was cut back by 6 bases and J by 6 bases. Germline CDR1 SGHNT, CDR2 YENEEA. The CDR3 loop is CASSRDRGRDTQYF. The CDR3 DNA follows: TGTGCCAGCAGTCGGGACAGGGGGCGTGATACGCAGTATTTT.

This sequence joins TRBV28 and TRBJ1-1; 7 bases align to TRBD1. This CDR3 is 11 amino acids long. Trimming took 8 bases from V and 6 from J; bases not matched to a gene: 3. CDR1 is MDHEN and CDR2 is SYDVKM in the germline V gene. DNA for the CDR3: TGTGCCAGCTTGACAGGGCCTGAAGCTTTCTTT. This codes for CASLTGPEAFF.

This clonotype appeared a single time. The chain has TRBV21-1 and TRBJ1-1; TRBD1 was called by the table and not checked on the DNA. TRBV21-1 has pseudogene status. The CDR3 covers 15 residues. CDR3 sequence: CASILDRGKNTEAFF. The CDR3 nucleotides are TGTGCCAGCATCCTAGACAGGGGGAAAAACACTGAAGCTTTCTTT.

The chain joins TRBV5-6 to TRBJ1-2, with D unclear. V lost 0 bases and J lost 0, with 6 bases in between. Germline CDR1 reads SGHDT; CDR2 reads YYEEEE. The CDR3 runs 14 residues. CDR3 sequence (DNA): TGTGCCAGCAGCTTGGACGGATCTAACTATGGCTACACCTTC. This encodes CASSLDGSNYGYTF. Together with reference TRBV5-6 and TRBJ1-2, the CDR3 gives the full variable domain: DAGVTQSPTHLIKTRGQQVTLRCSPKSGHDTVSWYQQALGQGPQFIFQYYEEEERQRGNFPDRFSGHQFPNYSSELNVNALLLGDSALYLCASSLDGSNYGYTFGSGTRLTVV.

This clonotype was detected a few times. This sequence joins TRBV7-2 and TRBJ1-5; D ambiguous. The ends were cut back, 5 bases at V and 3 bases at J, with 8 bases in the middle. The germline gives CDR1 SGHTA, CDR2 FQGNSA. The CDR3 has 13 residues. CDR3 DNA: TGTGCCAGCAGCGTCGACGTCAATCAGCCCCAGCATTTT. The encoded protein is CASSVDVNQPQHF.

The chain combines TRBV30 with TRBJ2-7; perhaps TRBD2 as D (5 bases). This CDR3 contains 12 residues. Per germline, CDR1 GTSNPN and CDR2 SVGIG (reference sequence). V lost 5 bases, J lost 3 bases, and 11 bases lay in between. Here the CDR3 DNA reads TGTGCCTGGGGTCCGGGGTACTACGAGCAGTACTTC. Amino acid sequence: CAWGPGYYEQYF.

This chain joins TRBV7-2 and TRBJ2-7; TRBD1 matches 7 bases. The V gene's germline CDR1 is SGHTA and CDR2 FQGNSA. The CDR3 has 15 amino acids. J gave up 4 bases and V 5 bases, and 11 bases lay outside the gene matches. The CDR3 region is CASSRVGTGEYEQYF. In nucleotides, the CDR3 is TGTGCCAGCAGCCGCGTGGGTACAGGGGAGTACGAGCAGTACTTC.

J is TRBJ1-2 and V is TRBV6-1; a possible D gene is TRBD1 (6 bases). Trimming pared 6 bases from V and 7 bases from J, leaving 24 bases between. The CDR3 spans 16 residues. Germline assignment: CDR1 MNHNS and CDR2 SASEGT. Here the CDR3 reads CASSERPGALSRGYTF. The CDR3 DNA is TGTGCCAGCAGCGAACGGCCGGGGGCCCTCTCCCGTGGCTACACCTTC.

The rearrangement uses TRBV5-4 and TRBJ2-3, with D hard to call. The length of the CDR3 is 16 residues. Germline CDR1 is SGHNT and CDR2 is YYREEE (reference sequence). Trimming removed 0 bases at V and 2 bases at J, with 13 bases between. CDR3 protein: CASSLAAVKFTDTQYF. CDR3 sequence (DNA): TGTGCCAGCAGCTTGGCCGCAGTGAAGTTCACAGATACGCAGTATTTT.

This clonotype was counted only a few times. The chain employs TRBV20-1 and TRBJ1-1, with D uncertain. There are 13 residues in the CDR3. In germline, CDR1 is DFQATT, CDR2 SNEGSKA (reference sequence). Trimming took 1 base from V and 4 from J, leaving 10 bases between them. The CDR3 nucleotides are TGCAGTGCTAGAGCTTACGCGGGCACTGAAGCTTTCTTT. It encodes CSARAYAGTEAFF.

The chain has TRBV10-3 and TRBJ2-7, with 8 nucleotides matching TRBD1. CDR1 and CDR2 from the germline V gene are ENHRY and SYGVKD. The CDR3 runs to 15 residues. J gave up 1 base and V 1 base, and 3 bases lay outside the gene matches. The CDR3 loop is CAISEWGTGSYEQYF. The DNA for the CDR3 is TGTGCCATCAGTGAGTGGGGGACAGGTTCCTACGAGCAGTACTTC.